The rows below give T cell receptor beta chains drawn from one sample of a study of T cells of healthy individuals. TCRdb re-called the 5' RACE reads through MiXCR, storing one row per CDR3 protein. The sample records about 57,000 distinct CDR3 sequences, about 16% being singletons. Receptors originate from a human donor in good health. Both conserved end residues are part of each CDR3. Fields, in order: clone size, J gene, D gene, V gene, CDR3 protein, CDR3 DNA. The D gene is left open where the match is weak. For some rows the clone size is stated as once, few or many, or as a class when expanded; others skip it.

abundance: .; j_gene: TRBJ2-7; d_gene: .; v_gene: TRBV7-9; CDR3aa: CASQTSSYEQYF; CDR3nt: TGTGCCAGTCAGACCAGCTCCTACGAGCAGTACTTC
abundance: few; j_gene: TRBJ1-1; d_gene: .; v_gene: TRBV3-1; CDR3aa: CASSQISTRTEAFF; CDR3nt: TGTGCCAGCAGCCAGATCTCGACGAGGACTGAAGCTTTCTTT
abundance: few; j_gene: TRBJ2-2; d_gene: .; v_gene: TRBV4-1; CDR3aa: CASSRARYTGELFF; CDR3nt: TGCGCCAGCAGCCGGGCCCGGTACACCGGGGAGCTGTTTTTT
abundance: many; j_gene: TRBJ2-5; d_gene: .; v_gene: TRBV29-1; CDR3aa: CSVEGARGETQYF; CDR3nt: TGCAGCGTTGAGGGGGCCCGGGGAGAGACCCAGTACTTC
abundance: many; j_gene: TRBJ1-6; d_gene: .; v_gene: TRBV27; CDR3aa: CASTNGLGNSPLHF; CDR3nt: TGTGCCAGCACCAACGGGTTGGGTAATTCACCCCTCCACTTT
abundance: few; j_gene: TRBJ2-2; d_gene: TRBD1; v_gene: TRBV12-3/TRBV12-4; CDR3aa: CASSYRGLGTGELFF; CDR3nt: TGTGCCAGCAGTTACAGGGGGCTCGGCACCGGGGAGCTGTTTTTT
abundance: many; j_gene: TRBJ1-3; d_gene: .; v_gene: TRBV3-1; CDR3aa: CASSQGASGNTIYF; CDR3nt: TGTGCCAGCAGCCAAGGGGCGTCGGGAAACACCATATATTTT
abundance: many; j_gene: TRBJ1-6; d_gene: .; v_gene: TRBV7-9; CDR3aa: CASSLLDFSPLHF; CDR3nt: TGTGCCAGCAGCTTACTGGATTTTTCACCCCTCCACTTT
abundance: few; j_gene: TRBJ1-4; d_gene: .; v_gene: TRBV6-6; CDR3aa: CASHSGQILEKLFF; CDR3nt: TGTGCCAGCCACTCCGGGCAGATACTCGAAAAACTGTTTTTT
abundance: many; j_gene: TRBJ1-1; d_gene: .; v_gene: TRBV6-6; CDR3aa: CASSYGPDSESTEAFF; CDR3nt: TGTGCCAGCAGTTACGGACCCGATTCCGAGAGCACTGAAGCTTTCTTT
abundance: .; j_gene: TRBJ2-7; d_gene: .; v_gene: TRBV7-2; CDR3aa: CASSLDVRSYEQYF; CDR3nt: TGTGCCAGCAGCTTAGATGTCAGATCCTACGAGCAGTACTTC
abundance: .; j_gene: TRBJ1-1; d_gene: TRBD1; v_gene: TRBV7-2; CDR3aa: CASSSRDRGRNTEAFF; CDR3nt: TGTGCCAGCAGCTCACGGGACAGGGGGCGGAACACTGAAGCTTTCTTT
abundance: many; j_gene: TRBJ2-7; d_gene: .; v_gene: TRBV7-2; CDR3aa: CASSLQGNSYEQYF; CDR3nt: TGTGCCAGCAGCTTACAGGGCAACTCCTACGAGCAGTACTTC
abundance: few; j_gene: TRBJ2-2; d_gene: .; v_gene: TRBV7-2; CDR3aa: CASSLAGRNTGELFF; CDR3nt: TGTGCCAGCAGCTTAGCAGGGCGAAACACCGGGGAGCTGTTTTTT